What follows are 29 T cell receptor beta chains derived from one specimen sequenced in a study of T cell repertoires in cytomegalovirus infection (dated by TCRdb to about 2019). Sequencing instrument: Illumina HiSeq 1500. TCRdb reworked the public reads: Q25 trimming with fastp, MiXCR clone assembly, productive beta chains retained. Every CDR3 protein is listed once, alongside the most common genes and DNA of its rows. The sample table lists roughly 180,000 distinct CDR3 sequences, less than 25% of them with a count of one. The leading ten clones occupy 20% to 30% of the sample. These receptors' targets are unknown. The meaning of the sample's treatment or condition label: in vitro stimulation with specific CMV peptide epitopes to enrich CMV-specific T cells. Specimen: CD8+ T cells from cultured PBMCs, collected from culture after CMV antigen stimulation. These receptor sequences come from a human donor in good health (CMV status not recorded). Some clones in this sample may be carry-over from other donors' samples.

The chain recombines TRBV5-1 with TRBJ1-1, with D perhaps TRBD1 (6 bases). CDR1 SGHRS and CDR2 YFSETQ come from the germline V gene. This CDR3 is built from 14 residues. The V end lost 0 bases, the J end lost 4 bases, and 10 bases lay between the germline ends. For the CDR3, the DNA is TGCGCCAGCAGCTTGGGGGGGCAGGCCACTGAAGCTTTCTTT. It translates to CASSLGGQATEAFF.

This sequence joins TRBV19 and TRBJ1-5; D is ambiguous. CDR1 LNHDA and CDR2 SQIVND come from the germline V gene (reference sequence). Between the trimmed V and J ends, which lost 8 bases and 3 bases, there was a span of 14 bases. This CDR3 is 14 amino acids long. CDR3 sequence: CASLLTRSNQPQHF. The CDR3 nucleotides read TGTGCCAGTCTTTTGACACGCTCCAATCAGCCCCAGCATTTT.

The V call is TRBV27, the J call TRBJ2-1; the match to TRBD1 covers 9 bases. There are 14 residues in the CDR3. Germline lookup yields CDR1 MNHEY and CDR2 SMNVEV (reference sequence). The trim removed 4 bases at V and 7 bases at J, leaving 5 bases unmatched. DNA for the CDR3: TGTGCCAGCAGTTCCGGGACAGGGTCGAATGAGCAGTTCTTC. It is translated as CASSSGTGSNEQFF.

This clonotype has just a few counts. CDR3 residues: CASSLFGGGSEQYF. DNA of the CDR3: TGTGCCAGCAGCTTATTTGGAGGAGGTAGCGAGCAGTACTTC. V usage is TRBV7-6 and J usage is TRBJ2-7, with a possible D match to TRBD2 (5 bases). With 2 bases removed from V and 6 bases from J, the gap between germline ends came to 14 bases. The CDR3 consists of 14 residues. Looked up from germline, CDR1 is SGHVS and CDR2 is FNYEAQ.

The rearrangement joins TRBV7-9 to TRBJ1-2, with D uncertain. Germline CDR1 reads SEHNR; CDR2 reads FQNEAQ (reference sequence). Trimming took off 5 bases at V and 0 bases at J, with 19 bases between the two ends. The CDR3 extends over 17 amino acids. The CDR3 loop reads CASSPRQVLPTNYGYTF. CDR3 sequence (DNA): TGTGCCAGCAGCCCTCGACAAGTCCTACCCACTAACTATGGCTACACCTTC.

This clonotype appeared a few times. The CDR3 spells CASSLGIDYEQYF. The CDR3 nucleotides are TGTGCCAGCAGCTTAGGGATCGACTACGAGCAGTACTTC. This sequence joins TRBV7-2 and TRBJ2-7; D is uncertain. The CDR3 has 13 amino acids. CDR1 and CDR2 from the germline V gene are SGHTA and FQGNSA. V was trimmed by 1 base and J by 3 bases, leaving 7 bases between them.

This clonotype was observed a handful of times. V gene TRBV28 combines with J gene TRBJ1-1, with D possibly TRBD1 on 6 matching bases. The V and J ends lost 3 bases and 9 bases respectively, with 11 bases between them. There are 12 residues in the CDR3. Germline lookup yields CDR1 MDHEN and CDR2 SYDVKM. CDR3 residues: CASSFGQTQAFF. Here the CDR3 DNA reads TGTGCCAGCAGTTTCGGACAGACTCAAGCTTTCTTT.

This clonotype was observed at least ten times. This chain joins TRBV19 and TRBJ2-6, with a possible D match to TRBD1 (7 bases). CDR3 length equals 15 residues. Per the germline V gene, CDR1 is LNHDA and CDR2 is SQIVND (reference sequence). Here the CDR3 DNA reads TGTGCGACTGGAGGGGGCTTCTCTGGGGCCAACGTCCTGACTTTC. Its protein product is CATGGGFSGANVLTF.

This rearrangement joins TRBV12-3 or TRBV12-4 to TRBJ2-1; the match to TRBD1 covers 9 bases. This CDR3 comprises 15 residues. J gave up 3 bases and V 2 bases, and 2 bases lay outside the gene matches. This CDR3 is CASSLMTGGYNEQFF. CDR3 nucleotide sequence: TGTGCCAGCAGTTTAATGACAGGGGGCTACAATGAGCAGTTCTTC.

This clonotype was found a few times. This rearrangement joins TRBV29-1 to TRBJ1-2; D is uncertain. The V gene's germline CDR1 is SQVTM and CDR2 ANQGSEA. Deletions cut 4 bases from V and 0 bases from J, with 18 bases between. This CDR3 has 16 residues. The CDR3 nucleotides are TGCAGCGTTGCGTTGGTGGAGACTAGAACTAACTATGGCTACACCTTC. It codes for CSVALVETRTNYGYTF.

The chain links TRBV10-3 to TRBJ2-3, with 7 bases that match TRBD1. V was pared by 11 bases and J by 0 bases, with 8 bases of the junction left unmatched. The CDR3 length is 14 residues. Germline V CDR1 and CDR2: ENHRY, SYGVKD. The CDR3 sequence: CASYRDRSTDTQYF. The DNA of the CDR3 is TGTGCCTCTTACCGGGACAGAAGCACAGATACGCAGTATTTT.

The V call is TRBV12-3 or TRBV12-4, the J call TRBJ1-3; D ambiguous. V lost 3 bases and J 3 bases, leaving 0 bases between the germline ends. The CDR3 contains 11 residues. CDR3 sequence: CASSFGNTIYF. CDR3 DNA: TGTGCCAGCAGTTTTGGAAACACCATATATTTT.

CDR3 in DNA: TGTGCCATCAGCCGGTCCAACACTGAAGCTTTCTTT. Its translation is CAISRSNTEAFF. The chain is built from TRBV10-3 and TRBJ1-1; D not resolved. V was clipped by 6 bases and J by 2 bases, with 7 bases between them. Germline CDR1 reads ENHRY; CDR2 reads SYGVKD. This CDR3 spans 12 amino acids.

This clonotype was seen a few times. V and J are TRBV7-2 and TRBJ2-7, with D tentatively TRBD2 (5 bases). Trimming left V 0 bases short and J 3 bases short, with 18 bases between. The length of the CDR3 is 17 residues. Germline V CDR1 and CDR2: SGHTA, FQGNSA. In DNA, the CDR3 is TGTGCCAGCAGCTTAGCGCTAGGGCTGAGAGGAGGCTACGAGCAGTACTTC. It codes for CASSLALGLRGGYEQYF.

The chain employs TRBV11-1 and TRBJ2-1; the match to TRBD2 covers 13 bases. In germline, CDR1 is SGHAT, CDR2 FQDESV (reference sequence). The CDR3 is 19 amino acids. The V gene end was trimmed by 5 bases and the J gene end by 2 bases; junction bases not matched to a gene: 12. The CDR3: CASSIRPGLAGSPYNEQFF. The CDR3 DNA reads TGTGCCAGCAGCATACGACCGGGACTAGCGGGGTCTCCCTACAATGAGCAGTTCTTC. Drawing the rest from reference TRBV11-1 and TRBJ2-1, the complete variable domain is EAEVAQSPRYKITEKSQAVAFWCDPISGHATLYWYRQILGQGPELLVQFQDESVVDDSQLPKDRFSAERLKGVDSTLKIQPAELGDSAMYLCASSIRPGLAGSPYNEQFFGPGTRLTVL.

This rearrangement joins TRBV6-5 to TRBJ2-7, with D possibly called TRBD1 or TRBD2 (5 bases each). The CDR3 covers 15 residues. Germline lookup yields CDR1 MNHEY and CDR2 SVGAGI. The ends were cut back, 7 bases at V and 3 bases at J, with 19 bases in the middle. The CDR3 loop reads CASTTGSWGNYEQYF. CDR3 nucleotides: TGTGCCAGCACCACTGGGTCCTGGGGGAACTACGAGCAGTACTTC.

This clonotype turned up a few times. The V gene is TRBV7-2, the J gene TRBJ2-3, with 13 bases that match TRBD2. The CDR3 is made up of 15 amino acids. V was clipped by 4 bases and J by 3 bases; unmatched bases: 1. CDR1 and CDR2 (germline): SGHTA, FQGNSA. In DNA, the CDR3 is TGTGCCAGCAGCTGGGGACTAGCGGGGACAGATACGCAGTATTTT. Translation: CASSWGLAGTDTQYF.

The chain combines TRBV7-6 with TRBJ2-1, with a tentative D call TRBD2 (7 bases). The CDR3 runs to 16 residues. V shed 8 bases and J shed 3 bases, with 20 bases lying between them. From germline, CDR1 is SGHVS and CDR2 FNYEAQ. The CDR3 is CASRPAGGANYNEQFF. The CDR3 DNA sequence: TGTGCCAGCCGCCCAGCTGGGGGGGCCAACTACAATGAGCAGTTCTTC. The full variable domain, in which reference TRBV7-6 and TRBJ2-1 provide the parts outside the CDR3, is GAGVSQSPRYKVTKRGQDVALRCDPISGHVSLYWYRQALGQGPEFLTYFNYEAQQDKSGLPNDRFSAERPEGSISTLTIQRTEQRDSAMYRCASRPAGGANYNEQFFGPGTRLTVL.

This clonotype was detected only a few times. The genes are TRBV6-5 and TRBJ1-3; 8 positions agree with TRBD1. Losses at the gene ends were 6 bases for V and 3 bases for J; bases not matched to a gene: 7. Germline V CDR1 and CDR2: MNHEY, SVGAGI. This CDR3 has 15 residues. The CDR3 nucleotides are TGTGCCAGCAGCCCCCAGGGGGCAGGTGGAAACACCATATATTTT. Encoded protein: CASSPQGAGGNTIYF.

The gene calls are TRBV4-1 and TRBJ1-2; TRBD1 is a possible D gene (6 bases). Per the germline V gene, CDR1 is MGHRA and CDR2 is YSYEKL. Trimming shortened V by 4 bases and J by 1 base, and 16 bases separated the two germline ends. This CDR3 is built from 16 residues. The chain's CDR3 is CASSLETGAFNYGYTF. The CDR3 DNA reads TGCGCCAGCAGCCTTGAGACAGGAGCTTTTAACTATGGCTACACCTTC.

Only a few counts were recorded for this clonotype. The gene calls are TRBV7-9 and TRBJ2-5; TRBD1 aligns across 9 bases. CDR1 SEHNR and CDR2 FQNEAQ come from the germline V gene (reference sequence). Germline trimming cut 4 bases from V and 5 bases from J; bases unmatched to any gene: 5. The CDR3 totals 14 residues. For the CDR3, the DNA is TGTGCCAGCAGCTCATGGACAGGGGTGGAGACCCAGTACTTC. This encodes CASSSWTGVETQYF.

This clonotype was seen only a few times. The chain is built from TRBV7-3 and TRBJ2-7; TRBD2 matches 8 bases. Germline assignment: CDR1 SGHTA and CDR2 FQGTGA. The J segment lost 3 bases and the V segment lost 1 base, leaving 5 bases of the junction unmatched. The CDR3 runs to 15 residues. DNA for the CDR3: TGTGCCAGCAGCTTAAGCGGGGGGTCGATCTACGAGCAGTACTTC. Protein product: CASSLSGGSIYEQYF.

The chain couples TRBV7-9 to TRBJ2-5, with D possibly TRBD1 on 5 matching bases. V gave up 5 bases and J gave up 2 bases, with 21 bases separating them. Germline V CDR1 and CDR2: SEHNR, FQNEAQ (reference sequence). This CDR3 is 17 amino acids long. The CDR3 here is CASSPIIGGRVQETQYF. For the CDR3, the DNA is TGTGCCAGCAGCCCTATAATTGGTGGCAGGGTTCAAGAGACCCAGTACTTC.

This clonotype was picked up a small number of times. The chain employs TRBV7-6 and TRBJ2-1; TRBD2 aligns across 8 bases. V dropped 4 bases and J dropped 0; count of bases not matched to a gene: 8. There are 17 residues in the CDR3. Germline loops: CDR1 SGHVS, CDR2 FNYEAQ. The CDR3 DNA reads TGTGCCAGCAGCTCCCCGGGGGGGCCGAGCTCCTACAATGAGCAGTTCTTC. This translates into CASSSPGGPSSYNEQFF. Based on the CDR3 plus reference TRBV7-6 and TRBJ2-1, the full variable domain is GAGVSQSPRYKVTKRGQDVALRCDPISGHVSLYWYRQALGQGPEFLTYFNYEAQQDKSGLPNDRFSAERPEGSISTLTIQRTEQRDSAMYRCASSSPGGPSSYNEQFFGPGTRLTVL.

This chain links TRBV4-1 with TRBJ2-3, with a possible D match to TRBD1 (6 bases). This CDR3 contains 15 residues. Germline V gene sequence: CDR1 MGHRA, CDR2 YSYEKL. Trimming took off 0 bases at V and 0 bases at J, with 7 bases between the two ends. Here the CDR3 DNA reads TGCGCCAGCAGCCAAGAGGACAGTAGCACAGATACGCAGTATTTT. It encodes CASSQEDSSTDTQYF.

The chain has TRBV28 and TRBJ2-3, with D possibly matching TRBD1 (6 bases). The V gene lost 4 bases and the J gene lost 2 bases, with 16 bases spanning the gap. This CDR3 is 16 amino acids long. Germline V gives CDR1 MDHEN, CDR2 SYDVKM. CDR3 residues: CASSSRDTGITDTQYF. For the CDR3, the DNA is TGTGCCAGCAGTTCCCGGGACACCGGCATCACAGATACGCAGTATTTT.

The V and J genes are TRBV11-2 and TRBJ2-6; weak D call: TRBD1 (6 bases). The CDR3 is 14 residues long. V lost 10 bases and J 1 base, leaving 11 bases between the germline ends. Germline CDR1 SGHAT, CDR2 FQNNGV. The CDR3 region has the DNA TGTGCCACCATCACAGGGTCTGGGGCCAACGTCCTGACTTTC. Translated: CATITGSGANVLTF. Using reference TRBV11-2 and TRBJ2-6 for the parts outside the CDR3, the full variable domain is EAGVAQSPRYKIIEKRQSVAFWCNPISGHATLYWYQQILGQGPKLLIQFQNNGVVDDSQLPKDRFSAERLKGVDSTLKIQPAKLEDSAVYLCATITGSGANVLTFGAGSRLTVL.

CDR3 protein: CASSGEHSNQPQHF. DNA of the CDR3: TGTGCCAGCAGTGGGGAACATAGCAATCAGCCCCAGCATTTT. The gene calls are TRBV6-1 and TRBJ1-5, with D hard to call. This CDR3 has 14 amino acids. Trimming cost V 4 bases and J 0 bases, with 7 bases left between them. The germline CDR1 and CDR2 sequences are MNHNS and SASEGT.

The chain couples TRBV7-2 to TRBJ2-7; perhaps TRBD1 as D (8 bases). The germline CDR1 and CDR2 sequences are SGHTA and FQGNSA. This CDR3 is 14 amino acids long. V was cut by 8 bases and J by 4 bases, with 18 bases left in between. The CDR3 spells CASGRGQGAYEQYF. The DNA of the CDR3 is TGTGCCAGCGGGCGGGGGCAGGGGGCTTACGAGCAGTACTTC.